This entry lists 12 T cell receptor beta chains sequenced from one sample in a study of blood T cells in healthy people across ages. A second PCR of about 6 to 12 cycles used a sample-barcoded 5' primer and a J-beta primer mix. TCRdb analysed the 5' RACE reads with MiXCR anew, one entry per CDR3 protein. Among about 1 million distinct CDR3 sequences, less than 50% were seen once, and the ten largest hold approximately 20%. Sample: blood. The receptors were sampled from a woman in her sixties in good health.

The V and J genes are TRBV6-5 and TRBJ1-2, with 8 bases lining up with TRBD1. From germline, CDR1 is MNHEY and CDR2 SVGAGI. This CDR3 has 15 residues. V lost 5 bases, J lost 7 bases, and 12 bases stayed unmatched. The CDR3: CASSTGGQGSFGYTF. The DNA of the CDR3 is TGTGCCAGCAGTACCGGTGGACAGGGCTCCTTTGGCTACACCTTC.

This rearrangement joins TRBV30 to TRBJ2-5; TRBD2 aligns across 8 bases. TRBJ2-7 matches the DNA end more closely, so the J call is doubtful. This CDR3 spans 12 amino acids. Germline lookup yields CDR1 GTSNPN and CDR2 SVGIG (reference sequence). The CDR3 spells CTGKAGGYEQYF. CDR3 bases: TGTACCGGAAAGGCGGGAGGATACGAGCAGTACTTC.

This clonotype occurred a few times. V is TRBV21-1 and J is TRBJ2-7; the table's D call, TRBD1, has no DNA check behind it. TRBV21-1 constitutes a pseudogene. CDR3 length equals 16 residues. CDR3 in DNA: TGTGCCAGCAGCAAAGCGCGGGGACAGCCTTTCTACGAGCAGTACTTC. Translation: CASSKARGQPFYEQYF.

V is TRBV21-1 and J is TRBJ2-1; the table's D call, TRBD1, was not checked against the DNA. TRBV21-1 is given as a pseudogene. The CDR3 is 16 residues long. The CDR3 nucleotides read TGTGCCAGCAGCTTACCCCGGGTCACTTCGGTAAATGAGCAGTTCTTC. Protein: CASSLPRVTSVNEQFF.

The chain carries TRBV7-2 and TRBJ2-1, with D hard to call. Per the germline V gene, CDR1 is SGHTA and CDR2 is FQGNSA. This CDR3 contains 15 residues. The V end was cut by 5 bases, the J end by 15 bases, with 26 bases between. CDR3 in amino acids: CASSKLWSLVNGRFF. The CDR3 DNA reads TGTGCCAGCAGCAAACTGTGGAGTCTGGTCAATGGGCGGTTCTTC.

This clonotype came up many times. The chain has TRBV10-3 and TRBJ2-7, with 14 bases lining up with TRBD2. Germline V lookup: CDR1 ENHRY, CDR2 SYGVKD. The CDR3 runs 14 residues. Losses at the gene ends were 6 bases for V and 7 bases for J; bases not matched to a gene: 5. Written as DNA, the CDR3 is TGTGCCATCAGCTCTGGGACTAGCGGGAGTGAGCAGTACTTC. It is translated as CAISSGTSGSEQYF.

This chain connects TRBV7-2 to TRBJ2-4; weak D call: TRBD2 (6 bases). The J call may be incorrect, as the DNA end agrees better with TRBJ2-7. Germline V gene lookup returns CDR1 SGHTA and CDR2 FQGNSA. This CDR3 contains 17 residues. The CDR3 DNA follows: TGTGCCAGCAGCCCGGGACTGGGATATTACTTCGGATACGAGCAGTACTTC. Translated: CASSPGLGYYFGYEQYF.

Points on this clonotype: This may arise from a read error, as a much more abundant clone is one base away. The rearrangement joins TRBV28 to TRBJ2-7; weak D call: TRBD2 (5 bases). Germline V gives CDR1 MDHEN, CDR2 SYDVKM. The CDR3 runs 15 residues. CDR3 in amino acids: CAGSNPPAWRPEQYF. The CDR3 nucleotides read TGTGCCGGCAGCAACCCTCCAGCCTGGAGGCCCGAGCAGTACTTC.

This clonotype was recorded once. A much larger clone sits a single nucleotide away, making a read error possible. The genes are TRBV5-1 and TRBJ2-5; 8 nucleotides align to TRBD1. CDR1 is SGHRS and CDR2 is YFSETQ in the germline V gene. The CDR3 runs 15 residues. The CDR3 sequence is CASSPSGGPQETRYF. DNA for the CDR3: TGCGCCAGCAGCCCTTCAGGGGGCCCCCAAGAGACCCGGTACTTC.

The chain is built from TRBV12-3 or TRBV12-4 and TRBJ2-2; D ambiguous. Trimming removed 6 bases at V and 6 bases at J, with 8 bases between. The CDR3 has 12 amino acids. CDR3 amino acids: CASRLAAGELFF. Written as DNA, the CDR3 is TGTGCCAGCAGGCTGGCGGCCGGGGAGCTGTTTTTT.

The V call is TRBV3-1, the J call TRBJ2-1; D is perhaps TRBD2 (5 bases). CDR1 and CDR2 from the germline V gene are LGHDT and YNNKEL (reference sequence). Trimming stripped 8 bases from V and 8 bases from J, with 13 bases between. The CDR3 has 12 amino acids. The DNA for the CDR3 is TGTGCCAGCGGGAGTTCTGTAGATGAGCAGTTCTTC. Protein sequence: CASGSSVDEQFF.

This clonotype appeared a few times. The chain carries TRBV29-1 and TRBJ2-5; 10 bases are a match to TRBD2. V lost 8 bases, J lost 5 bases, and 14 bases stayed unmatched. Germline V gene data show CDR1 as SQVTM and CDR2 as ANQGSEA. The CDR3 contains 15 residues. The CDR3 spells CSSREGLAGAETQYF. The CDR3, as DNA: TGCAGCTCGCGGGAGGGTCTAGCGGGAGCCGAGACCCAGTACTTC.